Below, 7 T cell receptor beta chains from the same sample are listed, as sequenced in a study of neurological immune-mediated disorders (dated 2019 in TCRdb). The time point label here, explained by the study, means: longitudinal time-point 3. Libraries came from 5' RACE. This sample was sequenced with an Illumina HiSeq 2500. The public reads were reprocessed in TCRdb via fastp at Q25 and MiXCR, keeping in-frame beta chains. Each entry is one CDR3 protein sequence, shown with its most common DNA and genes. In this sample the table shows 95,000 to 110,000 distinct CDR3 sequences, 11% of which occur a single time. The top ten clones comprise around 3.3% of the sample. Sequencing input: PBMCs. Receptors were obtained from a female donor with HTLV-1-associated myelopathy (HAM/TSP).

This clonotype showed up many times. V gene TRBV4-2 combines with J gene TRBJ2-2; D might be TRBD1 (5 bases). The CDR3 runs to 16 residues. V was cut by 3 bases and J by 0 bases, with 11 bases left in between. Germline V gene data show CDR1 as LGHNA and CDR2 as YNFKEQ. The CDR3 DNA sequence: TGTGCCAGCAGCCACAGCTCAGGGACGAACACCGGGGAGCTGTTTTTT. It codes for CASSHSSGTNTGELFF.

This clonotype was seen repeatedly, ten times or more. The rearrangement joins TRBV6-6 to TRBJ1-6, with D maybe TRBD1 (6 bases). The CDR3 has 13 amino acids. Germline V gene lookup returns CDR1 MNHNY and CDR2 SVGAGI (reference sequence). The V end lost 4 bases, the J end lost 8 bases, and 9 bases lay between the germline ends. CDR3 residues: CASSLEGDSPLHF. In DNA form, the CDR3 reads TGTGCCAGCAGTTTGGAGGGGGATTCACCCCTCCACTTT.

This clonotype was recorded many times. The rearrangement uses TRBV12-3 or TRBV12-4 and TRBJ2-3, with TRBD2 identical over 12 bases. J gave up 6 bases and V 5 bases, and 3 bases lay outside the gene matches. The CDR3 sequence is 14 residues long. The CDR3 here is CASSTSGGTDTQYF. For the CDR3, the DNA is TGTGCCAGCAGTACTAGCGGGGGGACCGATACGCAGTATTTT.

This clonotype has at least ten counts. The chain recombines TRBV5-1 with TRBJ2-2; D tentatively reads TRBD1 or TRBD2 (5 bases each). This CDR3 is 15 amino acids long. Trimming removed 1 base from V and 3 bases from J, with 10 bases in between. The germline CDR1 and CDR2 sequences are SGHRS and YFSETQ. The CDR3 DNA is TGCGCCAGCAGCTTGCCGGGGCGGGACACCGGGGAGCTGTTTTTT. Protein: CASSLPGRDTGELFF.

This clonotype was found many times. This chain uses TRBV5-1 with TRBJ2-3; no firm D call. The CDR3 sequence is 13 residues long. With 1 base removed from V and 3 bases from J, the gap between germline ends came to 6 bases. Looked up from germline, CDR1 is SGHRS and CDR2 is YFSETQ. The DNA of the CDR3 is TGCGCCAGCAGCTTGTTGGGGACAGATACGCAGTATTTT. Its protein is CASSLLGTDTQYF. The whole variable domain, filled in from reference TRBV5-1 and TRBJ2-3, reads KAGVTQTPRYLIKTRGQQVTLSCSPISGHRSVSWYQQTPGQGLQFLFEYFSETQRNKGNFPGRFSGRQFSNSRSEMNVSTLELGDSALYLCASSLLGTDTQYFGPGTRLTVL.

The chain carries TRBV5-1 and TRBJ1-2, with D hard to call. Germline CDR1 is SGHRS and CDR2 is YFSETQ. The V end was cut by 3 bases, the J end by 5 bases, with 17 bases between. There are 15 residues in the CDR3. The CDR3 here is CASSSSQAGPYGYTF. The DNA for the CDR3 is TGCGCCAGCAGCTCGAGCCAGGCCGGGCCATATGGCTACACCTTC.

This clonotype was recorded many times. The chain joins TRBV20-1 to TRBJ2-1; D possibly corresponds to TRBD2 (5 bases). V lost 5 bases to trimming and J lost 0 bases, with 17 bases between them. Germline V gene data show CDR1 as DFQATT and CDR2 as SNEGSKA (reference sequence). The CDR3 is made up of 16 amino acids. CDR3 loop: CSAPNAQRSSYNEQFF. The CDR3 bases are TGCAGTGCTCCCAACGCCCAGCGGAGCTCCTACAATGAGCAGTTCTTC.